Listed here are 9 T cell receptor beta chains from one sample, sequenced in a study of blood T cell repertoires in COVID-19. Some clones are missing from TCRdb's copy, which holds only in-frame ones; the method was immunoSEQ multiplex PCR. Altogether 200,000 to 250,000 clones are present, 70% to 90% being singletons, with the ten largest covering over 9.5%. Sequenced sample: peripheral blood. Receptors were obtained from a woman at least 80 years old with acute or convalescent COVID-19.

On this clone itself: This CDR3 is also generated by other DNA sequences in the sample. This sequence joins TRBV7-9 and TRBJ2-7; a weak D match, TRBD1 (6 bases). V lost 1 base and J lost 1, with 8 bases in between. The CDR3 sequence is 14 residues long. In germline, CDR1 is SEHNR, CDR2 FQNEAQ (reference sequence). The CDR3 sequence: CASSLEGGSYEQYF. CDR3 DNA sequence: TGTGCCAGCAGCTTAGAAGGGGGATCCTACGAGCAGTACTTC.

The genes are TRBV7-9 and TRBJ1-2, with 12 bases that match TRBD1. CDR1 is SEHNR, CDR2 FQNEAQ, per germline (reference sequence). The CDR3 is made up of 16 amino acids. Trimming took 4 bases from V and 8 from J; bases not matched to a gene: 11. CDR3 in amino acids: CASSSSPVGTGGGYTF. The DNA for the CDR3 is TGTGCCAGCAGCTCCTCTCCCGTCGGGACAGGGGGCGGCTACACCTTC.

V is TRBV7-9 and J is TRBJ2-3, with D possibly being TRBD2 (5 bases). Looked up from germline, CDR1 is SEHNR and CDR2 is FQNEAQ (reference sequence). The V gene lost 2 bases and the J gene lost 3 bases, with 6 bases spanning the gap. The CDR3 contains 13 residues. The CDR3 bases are TGTGCCAGCAGCTTATCGGGGACAGATACGCAGTATTTT. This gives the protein CASSLSGTDTQYF.

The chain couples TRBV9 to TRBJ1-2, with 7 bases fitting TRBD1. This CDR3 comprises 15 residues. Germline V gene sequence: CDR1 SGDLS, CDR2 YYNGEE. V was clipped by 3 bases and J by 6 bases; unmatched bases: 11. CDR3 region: CASSATLQGKDGYTF. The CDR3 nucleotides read TGTGCCAGCAGCGCCACTCTACAGGGGAAGGATGGCTACACCTTC. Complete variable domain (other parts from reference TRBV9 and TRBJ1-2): DSGVTQTPKHLITATGQRVTLRCSPRSGDLSVYWYQQSLDQGLQFLIQYYNGEERAKGNILERFSAQQFPDLHSELNLSSLELGDSALYFCASSATLQGKDGYTFGSGTRLTVV.

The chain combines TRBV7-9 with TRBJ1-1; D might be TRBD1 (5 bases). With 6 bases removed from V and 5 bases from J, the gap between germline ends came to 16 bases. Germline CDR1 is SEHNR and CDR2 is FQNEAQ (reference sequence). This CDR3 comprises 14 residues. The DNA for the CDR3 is TGTGCCAGCAGGGAGCCGGCGCCAGGGACTGAAGCTTTCTTT. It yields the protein CASREPAPGTEAFF.

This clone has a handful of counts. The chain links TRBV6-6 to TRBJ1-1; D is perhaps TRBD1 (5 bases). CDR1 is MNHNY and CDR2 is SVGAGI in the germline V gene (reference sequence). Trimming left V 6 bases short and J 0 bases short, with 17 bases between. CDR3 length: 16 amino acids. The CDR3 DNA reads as TGTGCCAGCAGCCATACTATTCAAGGGGTGAACACTGAAGCTTTCTTT. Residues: CASSHTIQGVNTEAFF.

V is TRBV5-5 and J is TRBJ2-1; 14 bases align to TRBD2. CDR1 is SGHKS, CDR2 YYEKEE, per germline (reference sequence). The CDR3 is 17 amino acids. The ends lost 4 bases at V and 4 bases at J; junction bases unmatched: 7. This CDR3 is CASSQGTSGGGYNEQFF. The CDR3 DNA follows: TGTGCCAGCAGCCAAGGGACTAGCGGGGGTGGTTACAATGAGCAGTTCTTC.

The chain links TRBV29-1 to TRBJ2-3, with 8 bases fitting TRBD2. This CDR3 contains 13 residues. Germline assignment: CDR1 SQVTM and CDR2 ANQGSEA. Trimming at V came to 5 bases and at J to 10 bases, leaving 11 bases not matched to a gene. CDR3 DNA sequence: TGCAGCGTTTCGTGGGAGGGACTAGTTGCGCAGTATTTT. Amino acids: CSVSWEGLVAQYF.

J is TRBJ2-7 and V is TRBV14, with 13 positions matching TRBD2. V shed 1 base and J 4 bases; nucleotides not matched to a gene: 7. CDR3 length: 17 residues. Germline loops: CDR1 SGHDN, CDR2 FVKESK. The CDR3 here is CASSQGTSGSLEYEQYF. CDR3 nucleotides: TGTGCCAGCAGCCAAGGGACTAGCGGGAGCCTGGAGTACGAGCAGTACTTC. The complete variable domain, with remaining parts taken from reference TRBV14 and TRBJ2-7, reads EAGVTQFPSHSVIEKGQTVTLRCDPISGHDNLYWYRRVMGKEIKFLLHFVKESKQDESGMPNNRFLAERTGGTYSTLKVQPAELEDSGVYFCASSQGTSGSLEYEQYFGPGTRLTVT.